Each of the 25 T cell receptor beta chains below was sequenced from the same sample in a study of blood T cell repertoires in COVID-19. Sequencing used immunoSEQ multiplex PCR; TCRdb keeps in-frame clones, though not all of them. The sample gives about 480,000 clones, approximately 88% of which show up once; approximately 2% is in the top ten. The source material was PBMCs or T cells enriched from blood (not recorded which). All receptors come from a middle-aged woman who had recovered from COVID-19.

In its sample, this clone was seen a few times. The chain carries TRBV4-3 and TRBJ1-2, with 8 positions matching TRBD1. The V segment lost 4 bases and the J segment 2 bases; nucleotides outside the gene matches: 0. Germline values: CDR1 LGHNA, CDR2 YSLEER. The CDR3 spans 13 residues. The CDR3 region has the DNA TGCGCCAGCAGCCGGACAGGGAACTATGGCTACACCTTC. It translates to CASSRTGNYGYTF.

V usage is TRBV3-1 (or the pseudogene TRBV3-2) and J usage is TRBJ1-2, with D hard to call. V lost 4 bases to trimming and J lost 4 bases, with 10 bases between them. CDR3 size: 13 residues. Germline V gene sequence: CDR1 LGHDT, CDR2 YNNKEL (reference sequence). The CDR3 region is CASSLSEAYGYTF. The CDR3, as DNA: TGTGCCAGCAGCCTTAGTGAGGCCTATGGCTACACCTTC.

The CDR3 spells CSVVTRQGPPADTQYF. DNA for the CDR3: TGCAGCGTTGTAACTAGACAGGGGCCCCCAGCAGATACGCAGTATTTT. J is TRBJ2-3 and V is TRBV29-1, with 8 bases aligning to TRBD1. The V segment lost 4 bases and the J segment 4 bases; nucleotides outside the gene matches: 13. This CDR3 has 16 residues. Germline V CDR1 and CDR2: SQVTM, ANQGSEA.

J is TRBJ1-3 and V is TRBV5-1; D uncertain. The CDR3 has 16 amino acids. The V and J ends lost 1 base and 0 bases respectively, with 11 bases between them. From germline, CDR1 is SGHRS and CDR2 YFSETQ. The CDR3 nucleotides are TGCGCCAGCAGCTTGAGCGGTCTGAGCTCTGGAAACACCATATATTTT. Protein sequence: CASSLSGLSSGNTIYF.

This chain connects TRBV19 to TRBJ1-4, with D hard to call. The CDR3 consists of 16 residues. Germline CDR1 is LNHDA and CDR2 is SQIVND (reference sequence). V was cut by 7 bases and J by 0 bases, with 15 bases left in between. CDR3 coding DNA: TGTGCCAGTACTACCCATCGAGGAGCAACTAATGAAAAACTGTTTTTT. Amino acids: CASTTHRGATNEKLFF.

This rearrangement joins TRBV3-1 (or the pseudogene TRBV3-2) to TRBJ2-1; D is possibly TRBD2 (5 bases). The V end lost 4 bases, the J end lost 4 bases, and 14 bases lay between the germline ends. The CDR3 runs 15 residues. Per germline, CDR1 LGHDT and CDR2 YNNKEL (reference sequence). The CDR3 loop is CASSPSGIRYNEQFF. CDR3 nucleotides: TGTGCCAGCAGCCCCTCGGGGATTCGGTACAATGAGCAGTTCTTC.

The chain couples TRBV3-1 (or the pseudogene TRBV3-2) to TRBJ2-5; TRBD2 aligns across 9 bases. Germline V gives CDR1 LGHDT, CDR2 YNNKEL (reference sequence). V lost 2 bases and J lost 5; bases outside the gene matches: 9. CDR3 length equals 16 residues. CDR3 DNA: TGTGCCAGCAGCCAACGTTCACGCGGGAGGGGGGAGACCCAGTACTTC. It translates to CASSQRSRGRGETQYF.

V and J are TRBV6-5 and TRBJ2-1, with a tentative D call TRBD1 (6 bases). Trimming removed 4 bases from V and 4 bases from J, with 14 bases in between. The germline gives CDR1 MNHEY, CDR2 SVGAGI. The CDR3 spans 15 residues. Here the CDR3 DNA reads TGTGCCAGCAGTTTGTGGGGGCGGTCTTACAATGAGCAGTTCTTC. Amino acids: CASSLWGRSYNEQFF.

The gene calls are TRBV7-2 and TRBJ2-7; tentative D call: TRBD2 (6 bases). The germline V gene has CDR1 SGHTA and CDR2 FQGNSA. The CDR3 covers 15 residues. Deletions cut 5 bases from V and 0 bases from J, with 14 bases between. The CDR3 here is CASSPEGGSSYEQYF. The CDR3 coding sequence is TGTGCCAGCAGCCCCGAGGGAGGATCCTCCTACGAGCAGTACTTC.

The J gene is TRBJ2-7, the V gene TRBV10-1; D is uncertain. Trimming pared 2 bases from V and 2 bases from J, leaving 16 bases between. The V gene's germline CDR1 is WNHNN and CDR2 SYGVQD (reference sequence). The CDR3 loop spans 16 amino acids. DNA of the CDR3: TGCGCCAGCAGTGAGATCTCGAGCGCCCAACCCTACGAGCAGTACTTC. It encodes CASSEISSAQPYEQYF.

The V call is TRBV19, the J call TRBJ1-1; perhaps TRBD1 as D (5 bases). Germline assignment: CDR1 LNHDA and CDR2 SQIVND (reference sequence). The length of the CDR3 is 14 residues. V was cut by 3 bases and J by 10 bases, with 18 bases left in between. This chain's CDR3 is CASSIALTDSGAFF. The CDR3 DNA reads as TGTGCCAGTAGTATCGCCCTGACAGATTCGGGAGCTTTCTTT.

The V and J genes are TRBV28 and TRBJ2-7, with 8 bases lining up with TRBD1. The junction had 5 bases not matched to a gene; V was cut back by 0 bases and J by 1 base. Germline V gene lookup returns CDR1 MDHEN and CDR2 SYDVKM. This CDR3 has 16 amino acids. In DNA, the CDR3 is TGTGCCAGCAGTTTATGGGGGACAGGCGATTCCTACGAGCAGTACTTC. Its translation is CASSLWGTGDSYEQYF. Together with reference TRBV28 and TRBJ2-7, the CDR3 gives the full variable domain: DVKVTQSSRYLVKRTGEKVFLECVQDMDHENMFWYRQDPGLGLRLIYFSYDVKMKEKGDIPEGYSVSREKKERFSLILESASTNQTSMYLCASSLWGTGDSYEQYFGPGTRLTVT.

The J gene is TRBJ2-1, the V gene TRBV27, with TRBD1 as a possible D gene (6 bases). V shed 3 bases and J shed 7 bases, with 19 bases lying between them. Germline values: CDR1 MNHEY, CDR2 SMNVEV (reference sequence). The CDR3 runs to 16 residues. The CDR3 DNA sequence: TGTGCCAGCAGTTTTTCCCCCGGGACACCCTTAAATGAGCAGTTCTTC. Its translation is CASSFSPGTPLNEQFF.

The chain uses TRBV18 and TRBJ2-7; 7 bases match TRBD1. Losses at the gene ends were 2 bases for V and 8 bases for J; bases not matched to a gene: 6. Germline V CDR1 and CDR2: KGHSH, LQKENI. The CDR3 consists of 13 residues. The CDR3 nucleotides are TGTGCCAGCTCACCAAGTCAGGGGGTGAAGCAGTACTTC. It specifies CASSPSQGVKQYF.

This clone has a single count. The chain joins TRBV7-9 to TRBJ1-2, with 8 bases matching TRBD1. The germline V gene encodes CDR1 SEHNR and CDR2 FQNEAQ (reference sequence). The CDR3 spans 12 residues. V shed 11 bases, J shed 3 bases, and the junction held 5 bases outside the gene matches. DNA for the CDR3: TGTGCCTGGGGACAGGACTACTATGGCTACACCTTC. It specifies CAWGQDYYGYTF.

V is TRBV5-5 and J is TRBJ2-7; TRBD2 is a possible D gene (6 bases). CDR1 is SGHKS, CDR2 YYEKEE, per germline (reference sequence). The CDR3 runs 12 residues. Trimming stripped 3 bases from V and 3 bases from J, with 7 bases between. The CDR3 spells CASSSGLYEQYF. CDR3 nucleotides: TGTGCCAGCAGCTCGGGACTCTACGAGCAGTACTTC.

The genes are TRBV7-8 and TRBJ2-7; a weak D match, TRBD1 (5 bases). CDR3 length: 14 residues. CDR1 is SGHVS, CDR2 FQNEAQ, per germline. Trimming cost V 2 bases and J 0 bases, with 8 bases left between them. The CDR3, as DNA: TGTGCCAGCAGCTTAAGACAGAGCTCCTACGAGCAGTACTTC. Its translation: CASSLRQSSYEQYF.

This rearrangement joins TRBV7-9 to TRBJ2-7; tentative D call: TRBD1 (5 bases). V was shortened by 1 base and J by 4 bases, with 20 bases between the two germline ends. This CDR3 comprises 17 residues. Germline V lookup: CDR1 SEHNR, CDR2 FQNEAQ (reference sequence). The CDR3 region has the DNA TGTGCCAGCAGCTTAGAGTGGGGCAGTCCAGGAGATTACGAGCAGTACTTC. Protein sequence: CASSLEWGSPGDYEQYF.

J is TRBJ1-4 and V is TRBV7-9, with D perhaps TRBD1 (5 bases). Germline CDR1 reads SEHNR; CDR2 reads FQNEAQ (reference sequence). The length of the CDR3 is 13 residues. Trimming removed 1 base from V and 8 bases from J, with 8 bases in between. The CDR3 DNA follows: TGTGCCAGCAGCTTAGGACAGTACGAAAAACTGTTTTTT. Amino acid sequence: CASSLGQYEKLFF.

The genes are TRBV3-1 (or the pseudogene TRBV3-2) and TRBJ2-6; D not certain. Trimming pared 0 bases from V and 0 bases from J, leaving 6 bases between. The CDR3 runs 16 residues. CDR1 LGHDT and CDR2 YNNKEL come from the germline V gene (reference sequence). CDR3 loop: CASSQEWLSGANVLTF. Written as DNA, the CDR3 is TGTGCCAGCAGCCAAGAGTGGCTCTCTGGGGCCAACGTCCTGACTTTC.

This clone has just a few counts. J is TRBJ1-5 and V is TRBV4-3; D not certain. The CDR3 is 13 amino acids. V was shortened by 3 bases and J by 4 bases, with 7 bases between the two germline ends. CDR1 is LGHNA and CDR2 is YSLEER in the germline V gene. The CDR3 loop reads CASSQLLNQPQHF. CDR3 bases: TGCGCCAGCAGCCAGTTACTGAATCAGCCCCAGCATTTT.

The V and J genes are TRBV6-5 and TRBJ1-2, with D perhaps TRBD1 (5 bases). The length of the CDR3 is 15 residues. CDR1 is MNHEY, CDR2 SVGAGI, per germline. Trimming took 1 base from V and 0 from J, leaving 9 bases between them. In DNA, the CDR3 is TGTGCCAGCAGTTACTTACCGACAGCTAACTATGGCTACACCTTC. Residues: CASSYLPTANYGYTF.

The chain recombines TRBV3-1 (or the pseudogene TRBV3-2) with TRBJ1-1; 8 bases are a match to TRBD1. This CDR3 has 16 amino acids. The V and J ends lost 1 base and 3 bases, in that order; junction bases with no gene match: 7. The germline V gene has CDR1 LGHDT and CDR2 YNNKEL (reference sequence). CDR3: CASSQGQGSFDTEAFF. Written as DNA, the CDR3 is TGTGCCAGCAGCCAAGGACAGGGGTCGTTCGACACTGAAGCTTTCTTT.

The V call is TRBV10-2, the J call TRBJ2-2, with a tentative D call TRBD1 (6 bases). Germline CDR1 is WSHSY and CDR2 is SAAADI. Trimming pared 5 bases from V and 13 bases from J, leaving 17 bases between. This CDR3 has 13 residues. DNA for the CDR3: TGCGCCAGCAGTTCTAATACAGGGAGTATGCTGTTTTTT. Residues: CASSSNTGSMLFF.

The chain is built from TRBV9 and TRBJ1-5; TRBD1 aligns across 8 bases. Per the germline V gene, CDR1 is SGDLS and CDR2 is YYNGEE. The trim removed 3 bases at V and 1 base at J, leaving 9 bases unmatched. The CDR3 has 17 residues. The CDR3 DNA sequence: TGTGCCAGCAGCGGAAGACAGGGGAAGCAAAGCAATCAGCCCCAGCATTTT. Translating gives CASSGRQGKQSNQPQHF.